What follows are 5 T cell receptor beta chains derived from one specimen sequenced in a study of T cell repertoires in cytomegalovirus infection. TCRdb used MiXCR to reprocess the reads, holding one entry per CDR3 protein. The table records approximately 350,000 distinct CDR3 sequences, roughly 34% of them present only once. The antigens for these receptors are not known. This specimen consisted of cultured PBMCs, obtained from culture after CMV antigen stimulation. The receptor set was obtained from a human donor in good health (CMV status not recorded). Some clones in this sample may be carry-over from other donors' samples.

In this sample, this clonotype turned up once. The chain combines TRBV24-1 with TRBJ2-3, with TRBD2 matching 8 bases. V lost 4 bases and J lost 7; bases outside the gene matches: 12. CDR1 KGHDR and CDR2 SFDVKD come from the germline V gene. The CDR3 runs 16 residues. CDR3 sequence: CATSEAGLVDGYTQYF. CDR3 sequence (DNA): TGTGCCACCAGTGAAGCGGGACTAGTCGATGGCTATACGCAGTATTTT.

This rearrangement joins TRBV10-3 to TRBJ1-1; a weak D match, TRBD1 (5 bases). This CDR3 region has 16 residues. CDR1 and CDR2 (germline): ENHRY, SYGVKD. Trimming stripped 6 bases from V and 4 bases from J, with 21 bases between. The CDR3 DNA reads TGTGCCATCAGGGACGCCAACGGGGTGAGGGGCACTGAAGCTTTCTTT. Amino acids: CAIRDANGVRGTEAFF.

This chain links TRBV6-2 or TRBV6-3 with TRBJ1-3; D is unclear. Per the germline V gene, CDR1 is MNHEY and CDR2 is SVGEGT. This CDR3 contains 16 residues. Trimming shortened V by 6 bases and J by 0 bases, and 15 bases separated the two germline ends. In nucleotides, the CDR3 is TGTGCCAGCAGGGTTCCGGGCCTAAACTCTGGAAACACCATATATTTT. Its translation is CASRVPGLNSGNTIYF.

This sequence joins TRBV7-2 and TRBJ2-7; TRBD1 agrees at 12 bases. V lost 4 bases to trimming and J lost 6 bases; unmatched junction nucleotides: 4. The germline gives CDR1 SGHTA, CDR2 FQGNSA. The CDR3 sequence is 14 residues long. The CDR3 reads CASSSGQGAGEQYF. The CDR3 DNA sequence: TGTGCCAGCAGCTCGGGACAGGGGGCAGGCGAGCAGTACTTC.

In this sample, this clonotype turned up a few times. The CDR3, as DNA: TGTGCCATCAGCGAACTGGCGGGACAGGGGCCCCGAAAGAGATCCTACGAGCAGTACTTC. This codes for CAISELAGQGPRKRSYEQYF. The V and J genes are TRBV10-3 and TRBJ2-7, with 10 nucleotides matching TRBD1. The CDR3 extends over 20 amino acids. The V gene end was trimmed by 6 bases and the J gene end by 1 base; junction bases not matched to a gene: 21. Per germline, CDR1 ENHRY and CDR2 SYGVKD.